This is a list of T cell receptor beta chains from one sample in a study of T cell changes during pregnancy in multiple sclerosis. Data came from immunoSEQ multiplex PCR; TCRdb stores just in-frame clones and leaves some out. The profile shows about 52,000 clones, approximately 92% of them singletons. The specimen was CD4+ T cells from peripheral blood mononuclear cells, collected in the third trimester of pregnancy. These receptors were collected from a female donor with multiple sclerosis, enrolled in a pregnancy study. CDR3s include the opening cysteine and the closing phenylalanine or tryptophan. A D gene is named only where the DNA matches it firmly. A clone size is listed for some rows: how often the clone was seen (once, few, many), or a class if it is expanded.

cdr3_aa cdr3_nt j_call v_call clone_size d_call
CASSLASTGGLGYGYTF TGTGCCAGCAGCTTAGCTTCGACAGGGGGCCTCGGCTATGGCTACACCTTC TRBJ1-2 TRBV7-9 NA TRBD1
CAWSAKAGGWRETQYF TGTGCCTGGAGTGCAAAGGCGGGGGGCTGGAGAGAGACCCAGTACTTC TRBJ2-5 TRBV30 NA TRBD2
CASSGYRYNEQFF TGTGCCAGCAGCGGTTACAGATACAATGAGCAGTTCTTC TRBJ2-1 TRBV9 NA NA
CASSQDLRLAGGTDTQYF TGTGCCAGCAGCCAAGATCTTAGACTAGCGGGAGGCACAGATACGCAGTATTTT TRBJ2-3 TRBV4-2 NA TRBD2
CASSQGTLGYGYTF TGTGCCAGCAGCCAGGGGACGTTGGGCTATGGCTACACCTTC TRBJ1-2 TRBV7-3 NA NA
CASSLGQGAKWAGNTIYF TGCGCCAGCAGCTTGGGCCAGGGGGCAAAGTGGGCTGGAAACACCATATATTTT TRBJ1-3 TRBV5-1 few TRBD1
CASSTLSTSGGSYEQYF TGTGCCAGCAGTACACTCTCAACTAGCGGGGGTTCCTACGAGCAGTACTTC TRBJ2-7 TRBV27 NA TRBD2
CASSPLSASGSAEQFF TGTGCCAGCTCACCCTTGTCAGCTAGCGGGAGTGCTGAGCAGTTCTTC TRBJ2-1 TRBV18 NA TRBD2
CASSLPGGGSYNEQFF TGCGCCAGCAGCTTGCCCGGGGGGGGCTCCTACAATGAGCAGTTCTTC TRBJ2-1 TRBV5-1 NA TRBD2
CAWRGTVRNEQFF TGTGCCTGGAGAGGGACAGTGCGGAATGAGCAGTTCTTC TRBJ2-1 TRBV30 NA TRBD1
CASSEGQGPTRAGNEKLFF TGTGCCAGCAGTGAGGGTCAGGGGCCTACCCGCGCCGGTAATGAAAAACTGTTTTTT TRBJ1-4 TRBV6-1 NA NA
CASSESGNFPNEQFF TGTGCCAGCAGTGAATCAGGGAATTTTCCTAATGAGCAGTTCTTC TRBJ2-1 TRBV6-1 NA NA
CASSETRGAGELFF TGTGCCAGCAGTGAAACCAGGGGTGCCGGGGAGCTGTTTTTT TRBJ2-2 TRBV6-1 NA NA
CASSRGQGTSGRPYSYEQYF TGTGCCAGTAGTCGGGGACAGGGGACTAGCGGGAGGCCCTATTCCTACGAGCAGTACTTC TRBJ2-7 TRBV19 NA TRBD2
CASSPGTGAGTGELFF TGTGCCAGCAGCCCCGGGACAGGGGCGGGCACCGGGGAGCTGTTTTTT TRBJ2-2 TRBV5-4 NA TRBD1
CASRQDNSPLHF TGTGCCAGCCGACAGGATAATTCACCCCTCCACTTT TRBJ1-6 TRBV19 NA NA
CASSQYGLAGDYEQYF TGTGCCAGCAGCCAATATGGACTAGCGGGAGACTACGAGCAGTACTTC TRBJ2-7 TRBV7-9 NA TRBD2
CASSLPGRGFTEAFF TGTGCCAGCAGTTTACCCGGCAGAGGGTTCACTGAAGCTTTCTTT TRBJ1-1 TRBV27 NA NA
CASSSGGSLTDTQYF TGCGCCAGCAGCTCCGGGGGTTCTCTCACAGATACGCAGTATTTT TRBJ2-3 TRBV5-1 NA NA
CASSLGLAADTQYF TGTGCCAGCAGCCTGGGACTAGCGGCAGATACGCAGTATTTT TRBJ2-3 TRBV9 NA TRBD2
CASSERVARRQPQHF TGTGCCAGCAGCGAGCGGGTGGCGCGCCGTCAGCCCCAGCATTTT TRBJ1-5 TRBV6-1 few NA
CAISELQGSEAFF TGTGCCATCAGTGAGTTACAGGGCTCTGAAGCTTTCTTT TRBJ1-1 TRBV10-3 few NA
CASSLEASGGRETQYF TGTGCCAGCAGCTTAGAGGCTAGCGGGGGCCGAGAGACCCAGTACTTC TRBJ2-5 TRBV7-2 NA TRBD2
CASSFRGLGPNEQFF TGTGCCAGCAGCTTCAGGGGACTAGGGCCTAATGAGCAGTTCTTC TRBJ2-1 TRBV11-2 NA TRBD2
CASTRAGITDTQYF TGTGCCAGCACCCGAGCGGGAATCACAGATACGCAGTATTTT TRBJ2-3 TRBV5-4 NA TRBD2
CASTTRGGTGELFF TGTGCCAGTACCACTCGAGGTGGCACCGGGGAGCTGTTTTTT TRBJ2-2 TRBV19 NA NA
CASSNGRVNTEAFF TGTGCCAGCTCCAACGGCAGGGTGAACACTGAAGCTTTCTTT TRBJ1-1 TRBV27 NA NA
CASSLAEAYGYTF TGCGCCAGCAGCTTAGCGGAGGCCTATGGCTACACCTTC TRBJ1-2 TRBV5-1 NA NA
CASSAGLTDTQYF TGCGCCAGCAGCGCAGGGCTAACAGATACGCAGTATTTT TRBJ2-3 TRBV5-1 NA NA
CASSRYAGTPNYNEQFF TGTGCCAGCAGTAGATACGCCGGGACTCCAAACTACAATGAGCAGTTCTTC TRBJ2-1 TRBV6-4 NA NA
CASSIAGTGHQPQHF TGTGCCAGTAGTATAGCTGGGACAGGGCATCAGCCCCAGCATTTT TRBJ1-5 TRBV19 NA TRBD1
CASTSYASGTGGKTYEQYF TGTGCCAGCACCTCCTACGCCTCCGGGACAGGGGGAAAAACCTACGAGCAGTACTTC TRBJ2-7 TRBV2 NA TRBD1
CASSGGRDNGYTF TGTGCCAGCAGCGGGGGCAGGGATAATGGCTACACCTTC TRBJ1-2 TRBV5-6 NA NA
CSVVQGAGSSGELFF TGCAGCGTCGTCCAGGGGGCAGGGTCGAGCGGGGAGCTGTTTTTT TRBJ2-2 TRBV29-1 NA TRBD1
CASSASGGREQYF TGTGCCAGCTCGGCTTCAGGAGGCCGGGAGCAGTACTTC TRBJ2-7 TRBV18 NA NA
CASSSDRYPGAGYTF TGCGCCAGCAGCTCAGACAGGTATCCCGGGGCTGGCTACACCTTC TRBJ1-2 TRBV5-1 NA NA
CATSRDNQETQYF TGTGCCACCAGCAGGGACAATCAAGAGACCCAGTACTTC TRBJ2-5 TRBV15 NA NA
CASSSFSGGRADTQYF TGCGCCAGCAGCTCTTTTAGCGGGGGGCGTGCGGATACGCAGTATTTT TRBJ2-3 TRBV5-1 NA TRBD2
CASSPGNSPLHF TGTGCCAGCTCACCCGGTAATTCACCCCTCCACTTT TRBJ1-6 TRBV18 NA NA
CASTGGLTGANVLTF TGCGCCAGCACAGGGGGCCTCACCGGGGCCAACGTCCTGACTTTC TRBJ2-6 TRBV5-1 NA TRBD1
CASSQPSPAGAFF TGTGCCAGCAGTCAGCCCAGCCCCGCAGGAGCTTTCTTT TRBJ1-1 TRBV2 NA NA
CASSPRGVGTEAFF TGTGCCAGCAGCCCACGGGGGGTAGGGACTGAAGCTTTCTTT TRBJ1-1 TRBV6-6 few NA
CASSTRQGNHAEAFF TGTGCCAGCTCAACGAGACAGGGAAATCACGCTGAAGCTTTCTTT TRBJ1-1 TRBV18 NA TRBD1
CATSEGLGGLAQYF TGTGCCACCAGCGAGGGACTAGGGGGCTTAGCCCAGTACTTC TRBJ2-5 TRBV15 NA NA
CASSQDRLAGGRETQYF TGTGCCAGCAGCCAAGATAGACTAGCGGGTGGTCGGGAGACCCAGTACTTC TRBJ2-5 TRBV4-2 NA TRBD2
CSGAWQSYNEQFF TGCAGCGGGGCCTGGCAGTCCTACAATGAGCAGTTCTTC TRBJ2-1 TRBV29-1 NA NA
CASSLQGAETEAFF TGTGCCAGCTCACTACAGGGGGCAGAGACTGAAGCTTTCTTT TRBJ1-1 TRBV18 NA TRBD1
CASSLWRLAGGPGELFF TGTGCCAGCAGTTTATGGAGACTAGCGGGAGGACCCGGGGAGCTGTTTTTT TRBJ2-2 TRBV28 few TRBD2